This T cell receptor (beta chain) originates from a study of T-cell reconstitution after alpha-beta-depleted transplantation in children. This clonotype was detected ten times or more. Trimming left V 0 bases short and J 8 bases short, with 17 bases between. This CDR3 is 15 amino acids long. Germline V gene sequence: CDR1 SGHRS, CDR2 YFSETQ. For TCRbeta, the library was prepared with unique molecular identifiers. Using its own MiXCR run on the PCR reads, TCRdb lists one record per CDR3 protein. The sample has 500,000 or so distinct CDR3 sequences; over 10% are singletons. The chain links TRBV5-1 to TRBJ1-2, with D maybe TRBD1 (5 bases). The origin of this receptor is a female patient aged 2-9 years who had a stem cell transplant for aplastic anemia, so the T cells may come from the graft donor. The specimen was PBMCs, mostly from graft donor cells, collected 180 days after TCRalphabeta/CD19-depleted stem cell transplant. In nucleotides, the CDR3 is TGCGCCAGCAGCTTGGAAGTAGGGACGGTCCTAGGCTACACCTTC. This sequence encodes CASSLEVGTVLGYTF.